The 3 T cell receptor beta chains below come from one sample, sequenced in a study of a mutant IDH1 vaccine in newly diagnosed glioma (dated by TCRdb to the early 2020s). Preparation of the library involved the immunoSEQ multiplex PCR assay. TCRdb re-hosts the immuneACCESS table, in-frame sequences only. Its copies lack some clones; in the studies checked, an unresolved V gene accounts for under half of them, and the cause for the rest is not known. The sample includes approximately 100,000 clones, with 70% to 90% observed a single time. The leading ten clones occupy roughly 0.58% of the sample. Interpreted using the paper, the time point label stands for: baseline, week 1 (first vaccination visit). The label giving this sample's treatment or condition can be read as: pre-vaccination baseline after standard-of-care therapy. The sample consisted of PBMCs, taken from a glioma patient treated with radiotherapy, temozolomide or both. The receptors here all came from a woman aged 45-60 years with glioma.

V and J are TRBV19 and TRBJ1-5; D call uncertain. The ends were cut back, 3 bases at V and 2 bases at J, with 11 bases in the middle. CDR1 is LNHDA and CDR2 is SQIVND in the germline V gene (reference sequence). The CDR3 extends over 15 amino acids. The CDR3 nucleotides are TGTGCCAGTAGTATTGGGGTTGGACGCAATCAGCCCCAGCATTTT. It specifies CASSIGVGRNQPQHF.

This clone has only one observation. This chain uses TRBV5-5 with TRBJ2-7; 7 bases align to TRBD1. The germline V gene encodes CDR1 SGHKS and CDR2 YYEKEE (reference sequence). The CDR3 loop spans 14 amino acids. Unmatched junction bases numbered 10, after V lost 4 bases and J lost 6 bases. The CDR3 sequence: CASSDGTVYREQYF. Here the CDR3 DNA reads TGTGCCAGCAGCGACGGGACAGTCTATCGCGAGCAGTACTTC.

A remark on this clone: Other DNA sequences within the sample encode an identical CDR3. The V gene is TRBV28, the J gene TRBJ2-7, with a tentative D call TRBD2 (5 bases). The germline gives CDR1 MDHEN, CDR2 SYDVKM. V gave up 5 bases and J gave up 6 bases, with 8 bases separating them. There are 11 residues in the CDR3. As DNA, the CDR3 is TGTGCCAGCAGTCTAGGGAGCGAGCAGTACTTC. Translating it yields CASSLGSEQYF.